This T cell receptor (beta chain) was obtained from a study of blood T cell repertoires in COVID-19. Background on the study: Samples representing acute and convalescent COVID-19 were sourced from the United States, Italy and Spain.

In its sample, this clone was seen a few times. The method was immunoSEQ multiplex PCR; TCRdb's version includes in-frame clones alone and lacks a portion of them. The sample includes tens of thousands of clones, around 90% of them seen just once. The CDR3 covers 15 residues. With 8 bases clipped from V and 7 bases from J, the junction kept 9 bases outside the gene matches. Germline V gene lookup returns CDR1 MNHEY and CDR2 SVGAGI. The clonotype comes from a man aged 60-69 years with acute or convalescent COVID-19. The chain is built from TRBV6-5 and TRBJ2-3; 13 bases map to TRBD2. Specimen: peripheral blood. The CDR3 coding sequence is TGTGCCAGCGGTACTAGCGGGGGGGCCGCCAATACGCAGTATTTT. Amino acids: CASGTSGGAANTQYF.